This T cell receptor beta chain was retrieved from a study of shared T cell receptors in the human thymus. Germline CDR1 is MGHRA and CDR2 is YSYEKL. V lost 4 bases, J lost 0 bases, and 13 bases lay in between. The CDR3 extends over 16 amino acids. The method was immunoSEQ multiplex PCR; TCRdb's version includes in-frame clones alone and lacks a portion of them. The data contain fewer than 700,000 clones, approximately 87% of them singletons. In addition, the sample was reused for a study of human thymus T cells. This second study says: Related studies noted strongly shared thymic repertoires across unrelated people.

Sequencing was carried out using thymocytes. This chain uses TRBV4-1 with TRBJ2-1; maybe TRBD2 (5 bases). This receptor was taken from a boy in the first two years of life with a congenital heart defect. The CDR3 DNA reads as TGCGCCAGCAGCCCGAATAGCGTCTCCTCCTACAATGAGCAGTTCTTC. Translated: CASSPNSVSSYNEQFF.